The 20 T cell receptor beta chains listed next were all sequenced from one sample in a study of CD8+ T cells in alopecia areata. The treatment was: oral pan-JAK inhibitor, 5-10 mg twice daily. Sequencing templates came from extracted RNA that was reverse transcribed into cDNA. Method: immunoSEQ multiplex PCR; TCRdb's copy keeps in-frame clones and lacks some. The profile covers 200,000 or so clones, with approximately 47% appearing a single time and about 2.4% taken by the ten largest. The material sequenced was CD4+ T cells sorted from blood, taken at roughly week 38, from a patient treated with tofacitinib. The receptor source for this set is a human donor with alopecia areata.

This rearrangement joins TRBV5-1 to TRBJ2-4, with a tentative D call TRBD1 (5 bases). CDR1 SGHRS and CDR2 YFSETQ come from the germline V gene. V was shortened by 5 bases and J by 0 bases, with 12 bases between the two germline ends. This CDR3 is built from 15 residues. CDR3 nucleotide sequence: TGCGCCAGCAGAGGGGAAGGTATAGCCAAAAACATTCAGTACTTC. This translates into CASRGEGIAKNIQYF.

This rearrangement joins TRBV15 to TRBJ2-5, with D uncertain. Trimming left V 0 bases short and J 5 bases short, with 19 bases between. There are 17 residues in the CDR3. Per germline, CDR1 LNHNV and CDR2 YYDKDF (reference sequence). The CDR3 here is CATSRDPFRGFRETQYF. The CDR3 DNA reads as TGTGCCACCAGCAGAGATCCCTTTCGAGGATTCCGGGAGACCCAGTACTTC.

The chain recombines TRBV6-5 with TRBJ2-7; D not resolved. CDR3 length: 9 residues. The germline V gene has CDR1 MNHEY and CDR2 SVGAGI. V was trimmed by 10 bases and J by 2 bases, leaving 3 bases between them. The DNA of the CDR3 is TGTGCCAAACCCTACGAGCAGTACTTC. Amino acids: CAKPYEQYF.

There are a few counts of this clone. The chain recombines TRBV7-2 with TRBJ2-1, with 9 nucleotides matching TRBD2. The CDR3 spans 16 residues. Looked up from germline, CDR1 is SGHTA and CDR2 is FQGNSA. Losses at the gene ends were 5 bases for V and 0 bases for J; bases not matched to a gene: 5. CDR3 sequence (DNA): TGTGCCAGCAGCCCCTCTAGCGGGATCTCCTACAATGAGCAGTTCTTC. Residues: CASSPSSGISYNEQFF. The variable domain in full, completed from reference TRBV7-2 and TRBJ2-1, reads GAGVSQSPSNKVTEKGKDVELRCDPISGHTALYWYRQSLGQGLEFLIYFQGNSAPDKSGLPSDRFSAERTGGSVSTLTIQRTQQEDSAVYLCASSPSSGISYNEQFFGPGTRLTVL.

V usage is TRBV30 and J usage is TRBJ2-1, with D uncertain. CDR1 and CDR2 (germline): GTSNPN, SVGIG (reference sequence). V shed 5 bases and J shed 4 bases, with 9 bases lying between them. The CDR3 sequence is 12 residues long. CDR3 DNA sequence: TGTGCCTGGGTCGGACGGTACAATGAGCAGTTCTTC. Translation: CAWVGRYNEQFF.

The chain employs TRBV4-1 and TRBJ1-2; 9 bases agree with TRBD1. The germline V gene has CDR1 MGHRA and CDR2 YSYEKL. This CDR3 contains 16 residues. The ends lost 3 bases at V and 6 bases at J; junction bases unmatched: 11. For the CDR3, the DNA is TGCGCCAGCAGCCACAGACTCGGGACAGGGAACCATGGCTACACCTTC. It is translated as CASSHRLGTGNHGYTF.

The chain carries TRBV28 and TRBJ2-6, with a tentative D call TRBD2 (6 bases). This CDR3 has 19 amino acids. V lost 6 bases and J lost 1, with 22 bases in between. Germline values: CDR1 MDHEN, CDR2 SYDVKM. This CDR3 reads CASRPGGTTSISGANVLTF. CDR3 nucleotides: TGTGCCAGCAGACCCGGGGGAACCACTTCGATTTCTGGGGCCAACGTCCTGACTTTC. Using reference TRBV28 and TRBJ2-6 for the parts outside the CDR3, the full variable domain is DVKVTQSSRYLVKRTGEKVFLECVQDMDHENMFWYRQDPGLGLRLIYFSYDVKMKEKGDIPEGYSVSREKKERFSLILESASTNQTSMYLCASRPGGTTSISGANVLTFGAGSRLTVL.

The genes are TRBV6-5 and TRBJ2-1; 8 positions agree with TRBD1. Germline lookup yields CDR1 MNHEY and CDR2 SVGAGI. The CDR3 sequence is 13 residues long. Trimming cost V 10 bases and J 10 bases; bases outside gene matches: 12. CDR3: CATRQGKSPEQFF. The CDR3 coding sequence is TGTGCCACGAGACAGGGGAAGTCTCCGGAGCAGTTCTTC.

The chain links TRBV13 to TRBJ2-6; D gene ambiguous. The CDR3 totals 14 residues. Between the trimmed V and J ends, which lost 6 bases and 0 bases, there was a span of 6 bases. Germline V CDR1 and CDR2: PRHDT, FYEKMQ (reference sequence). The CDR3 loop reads CASRQRSGANVLTF. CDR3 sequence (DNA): TGTGCCAGCAGGCAGCGCTCTGGGGCCAACGTCCTGACTTTC.

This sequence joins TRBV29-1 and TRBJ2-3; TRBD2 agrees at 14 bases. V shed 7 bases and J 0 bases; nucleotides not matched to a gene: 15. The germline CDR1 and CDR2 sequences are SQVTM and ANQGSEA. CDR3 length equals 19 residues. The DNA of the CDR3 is TGCAGCGCCGGGAGGACTAGCGGGAGGAGGGGGTCTAGCACAGATACGCAGTATTTT. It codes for CSAGRTSGRRGSSTDTQYF.

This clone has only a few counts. The CDR3 nucleotides read TGTGCCTGGAGTTCTCTGTCGGGGTATACTGAAGCTTTCTTT. It is translated as CAWSSLSGYTEAFF. The chain uses TRBV30 and TRBJ1-1; D is uncertain. The CDR3 has 14 residues. V lost 2 bases, J lost 5 bases, and 15 bases lay in between. CDR1 GTSNPN and CDR2 SVGIG come from the germline V gene (reference sequence).

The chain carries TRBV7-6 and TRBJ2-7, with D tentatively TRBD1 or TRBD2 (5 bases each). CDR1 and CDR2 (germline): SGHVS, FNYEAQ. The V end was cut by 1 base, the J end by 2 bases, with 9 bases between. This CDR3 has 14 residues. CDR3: CASSLGGIPYEQYF. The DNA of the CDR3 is TGTGCCAGCAGCTTAGGGGGGATCCCCTACGAGCAGTACTTC.

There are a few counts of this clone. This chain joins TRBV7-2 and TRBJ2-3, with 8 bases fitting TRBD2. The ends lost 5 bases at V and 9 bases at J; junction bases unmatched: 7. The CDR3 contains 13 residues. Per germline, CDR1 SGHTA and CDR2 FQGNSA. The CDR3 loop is CASSIQGGGTQYF. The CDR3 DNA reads TGTGCCAGCAGCATACAGGGCGGGGGGACGCAGTATTTT.

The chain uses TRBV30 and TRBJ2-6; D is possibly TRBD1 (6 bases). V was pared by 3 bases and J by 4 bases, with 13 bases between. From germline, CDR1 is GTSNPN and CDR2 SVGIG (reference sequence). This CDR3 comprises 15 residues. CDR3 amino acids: CAWREQGKGANVLTF. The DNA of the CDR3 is TGTGCCTGGAGGGAACAGGGAAAAGGGGCCAACGTCCTGACTTTC. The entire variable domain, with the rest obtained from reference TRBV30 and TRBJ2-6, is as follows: SQTIHQWPATLVQPVGSPLSLECTVEGTSNPNLYWYRQAAGRGLQLLFYSVGIGQISSEVPQNLSASRPQDRQFILSSKKLLLSDSGFYLCAWREQGKGANVLTFGAGSRLTVL.

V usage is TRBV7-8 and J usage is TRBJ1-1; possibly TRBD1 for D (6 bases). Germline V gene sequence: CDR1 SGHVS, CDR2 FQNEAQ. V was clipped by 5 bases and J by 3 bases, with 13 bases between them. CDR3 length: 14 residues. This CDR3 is CASSPWGAYTEAFF. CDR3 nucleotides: TGTGCCAGCAGCCCATGGGGGGCGTACACTGAAGCTTTCTTT.

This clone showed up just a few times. The DNA of the CDR3 is TGTGCCAGCAGTGAATATCGGCATACGCAGTATTTT. Encoded protein: CASSEYRHTQYF. This sequence joins TRBV2 and TRBJ2-3; the D is unclear. The CDR3 totals 12 residues. Germline CDR1 reads SNHLY; CDR2 reads FYNNEI. Between the trimmed V and J ends, which lost 2 bases and 7 bases, there was a span of 7 bases.

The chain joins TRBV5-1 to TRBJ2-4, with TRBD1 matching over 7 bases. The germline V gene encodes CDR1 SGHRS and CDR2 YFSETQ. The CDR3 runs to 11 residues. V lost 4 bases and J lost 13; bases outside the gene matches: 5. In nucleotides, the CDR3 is TGCGCCAGCAGCATCGGACAGGCCCAGTACTTC. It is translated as CASSIGQAQYF.

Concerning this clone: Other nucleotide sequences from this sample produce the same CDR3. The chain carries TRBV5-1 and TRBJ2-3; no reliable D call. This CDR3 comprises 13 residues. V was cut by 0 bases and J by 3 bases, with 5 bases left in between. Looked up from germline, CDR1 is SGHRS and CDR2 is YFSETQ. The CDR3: CASSLGSTDTQYF. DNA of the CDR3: TGCGCCAGCAGCTTGGGTTCAACAGATACGCAGTATTTT.

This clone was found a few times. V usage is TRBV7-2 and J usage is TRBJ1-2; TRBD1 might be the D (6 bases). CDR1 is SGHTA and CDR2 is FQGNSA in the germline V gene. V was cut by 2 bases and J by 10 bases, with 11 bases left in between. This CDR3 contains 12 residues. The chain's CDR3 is CASSLTQGLYTF. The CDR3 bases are TGTGCCAGCAGCTTAACGCAGGGGCTCTACACCTTC.

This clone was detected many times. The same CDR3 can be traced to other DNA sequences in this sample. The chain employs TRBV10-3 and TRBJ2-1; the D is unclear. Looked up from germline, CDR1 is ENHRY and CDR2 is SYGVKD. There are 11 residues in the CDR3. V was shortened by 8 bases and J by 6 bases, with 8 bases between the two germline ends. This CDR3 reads CAIEVRNEQFF. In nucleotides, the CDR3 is TGTGCCATCGAAGTTCGCAATGAGCAGTTCTTC.